The rows below give T cell receptor beta chains drawn from one sample of a study of T cell responses to AZD1222 COVID-19 vaccine. Method: immunoSEQ multiplex PCR; TCRdb's copy keeps in-frame clones and lacks some. The sample consists of about 100,000 clones, over 75% of them appearing once. Sequenced material: peripheral blood, taken on day 0 of AZD1222 vaccination. The receptors were gathered from an adult in good health. Both conserved end residues are part of each CDR3. Each record gives: J gene, CDR3 length, V gene, D gene, CDR3 DNA, CDR3 protein. D genes are given only for firm matches.

j_call: TRBJ2-3
cdr3_length: 14
v_call: TRBV5-1
d_call: .
cdr3_nt: TGCGCCAGCAGCTTCGAGGGTAGCACAGATACGCAGTATTTT
cdr3_aa: CASSFEGSTDTQYF

j_call: TRBJ2-5
cdr3_length: 16
v_call: TRBV12-5
d_call: .
cdr3_nt: TGTGCTAGTGGTTTGGATTCAACCACAGGGCAAGAGACCCAGTACTTC
cdr3_aa: CASGLDSTTGQETQYF

j_call: TRBJ1-2
cdr3_length: 13
v_call: TRBV3-1/TRBV3-2
d_call: .
cdr3_nt: TGTGCCAGCAGCCAAGACAAGAGCTATGGCTACACCTTC
cdr3_aa: CASSQDKSYGYTF

j_call: TRBJ2-7
cdr3_length: 12
v_call: TRBV5-1
d_call: .
cdr3_nt: TGCGCCAGCAGCTTGGGGGAAGGCGAGCAGTACTTC
cdr3_aa: CASSLGEGEQYF

j_call: TRBJ2-7
cdr3_length: 12
v_call: TRBV7-9
d_call: .
cdr3_nt: TGTGCCAGCAGCGATAGCCGGGGCCCGGGGTACTTC
cdr3_aa: CASSDSRGPGYF

j_call: TRBJ2-5
cdr3_length: 14
v_call: TRBV7-9
d_call: .
cdr3_nt: TGTGCCAGCAGCTTAGAGGAGTTGGGGGAGACCCAGTACTTC
cdr3_aa: CASSLEELGETQYF

j_call: TRBJ1-6
cdr3_length: 14
v_call: TRBV5-8
d_call: .
cdr3_nt: TGTGCCAGCAGCTTGGGCCAGGGTAATTCACCCCTCCACTTT
cdr3_aa: CASSLGQGNSPLHF

j_call: TRBJ2-1
cdr3_length: 16
v_call: TRBV18
d_call: TRBD2
cdr3_nt: TGTGCCAGCTCACCAACGACTAGCGGCTCCTACAATGAGCAGTTCTTC
cdr3_aa: CASSPTTSGSYNEQFF

j_call: TRBJ2-7
cdr3_length: 12
v_call: TRBV2
d_call: .
cdr3_nt: TGTGCCAGCAGCCCGCAGGGCTACGAGCAGTACTTC
cdr3_aa: CASSPQGYEQYF

j_call: TRBJ2-1
cdr3_length: 14
v_call: TRBV2
d_call: TRBD1
cdr3_nt: TGTGCCAGCAGTAAGGACAGGGGAGAAAGTGAGCAGTTCTTC
cdr3_aa: CASSKDRGESEQFF

j_call: TRBJ2-5
cdr3_length: 13
v_call: TRBV28
d_call: TRBD1
cdr3_nt: TGTGCCAGCAGTCCGGGACAGTTGCCGACCCAGTACTTC
cdr3_aa: CASSPGQLPTQYF

j_call: TRBJ1-5
cdr3_length: 15
v_call: TRBV21-1
d_call: .
cdr3_nt: TGTGCCAGCAGCAAAGCGGGGGACGGAAATCAGCCCCAGCATTTT
cdr3_aa: CASSKAGDGNQPQHF

j_call: TRBJ2-7
cdr3_length: 14
v_call: TRBV27
d_call: .
cdr3_nt: TGTGCCAGCAGTTTATACCCGGTCAGCGACGAGCAGTACTTC
cdr3_aa: CASSLYPVSDEQYF

j_call: TRBJ2-1
cdr3_length: 18
v_call: TRBV4-1
d_call: TRBD2
cdr3_nt: TGCGCCAGCAGCCAAGATCGCGGTAGCGGGAGTCCCTACAATGAGCAGTTCTTC
cdr3_aa: CASSQDRGSGSPYNEQFF

j_call: TRBJ2-1
cdr3_length: 13
v_call: TRBV7-7
d_call: .
cdr3_nt: TGTGCCAGCAGCCTGGGACCCTACAATGAGCAGTTCTTC
cdr3_aa: CASSLGPYNEQFF

j_call: TRBJ1-2
cdr3_length: 14
v_call: TRBV24-1
d_call: TRBD1
cdr3_nt: TGTGCCACCAGTGATTTACGACAGGGACGCGGCTACACCTTC
cdr3_aa: CATSDLRQGRGYTF

j_call: TRBJ1-6
cdr3_length: 15
v_call: TRBV27
d_call: .
cdr3_nt: TGTGCCAGCAGTTTATCCGTCCTGGGAGGATCACCCCTCCACTTT
cdr3_aa: CASSLSVLGGSPLHF

j_call: TRBJ1-3
cdr3_length: 15
v_call: TRBV12-5
d_call: .
cdr3_nt: TGTGCTAGTGGTTTCACACTCGGCGGAGGAAACACCATATATTTT
cdr3_aa: CASGFTLGGGNTIYF